These 18 T cell receptor beta chains share one sample of origin, sequenced in a study of identical twins. MiXCR was run by TCRdb on the 5' RACE reads, yielding one entry per CDR3 protein. The sample lists about 1.7 million distinct CDR3 sequences, under 35% occurring once. Sequencing used cord blood. The receptors shown here come from a newborn girl in good health.

This clonotype has more than one count but fewer than ten. The chain is built from TRBV6-2 or TRBV6-3 and TRBJ2-7; 14 nucleotides match TRBD2. Losses at the gene ends were 2 bases for V and 0 bases for J; bases not matched to a gene: 3. CDR3 size: 17 residues. Per germline, CDR1 MNHEY and CDR2 SVGEGT. For the CDR3, the DNA is TGTGCCAGCAGTTACCGGACTAGCGGGAGGAGCTCCTACGAGCAGTACTTC. Amino acid sequence: CASSYRTSGRSSYEQYF.

The rearrangement uses TRBV15 and TRBJ2-1; D is ambiguous. Trimming took 0 bases from V and 9 from J, leaving 9 bases between them. Germline V gives CDR1 LNHNV, CDR2 YYDKDF (reference sequence). The CDR3 covers 13 residues. The CDR3 region is CATSRDQTVEQFF. The CDR3 nucleotides read TGTGCCACCAGCAGAGATCAGACGGTTGAGCAGTTCTTC.

At least ten counts were recorded for this clonotype. The chain combines TRBV7-2 with TRBJ1-2; 8 bases fit TRBD1. This CDR3 is built from 14 residues. V was pared by 1 base and J by 5 bases, with 3 bases of the junction left unmatched. Germline values: CDR1 SGHTA, CDR2 FQGNSA. CDR3 amino acids: CASSLGTGWYGYTF. CDR3 sequence (DNA): TGTGCCAGCAGCTTAGGGACAGGGTGGTATGGCTACACCTTC.

The chain uses TRBV6-1 and TRBJ2-1; TRBD2 matches at 7 bases. There are 16 residues in the CDR3. J lost 3 bases, V lost 0 bases, and 5 bases had no gene match. Per germline, CDR1 MNHNS and CDR2 SASEGT. In DNA form, the CDR3 reads TGTGCCAGCAGTGAAGCGCGCGGGAGTGGCTACAATGAGCAGTTCTTC. Amino acid sequence: CASSEARGSGYNEQFF.

This clonotype came up a few times. This chain joins TRBV28 and TRBJ1-1; no clear D. This CDR3 spans 14 amino acids. Trimming took 4 bases from V and 0 from J, leaving 9 bases between them. Germline V gene lookup returns CDR1 MDHEN and CDR2 SYDVKM. The CDR3 coding sequence is TGTGCCAGCAGTTCGACACAAATGAACACTGAAGCTTTCTTT. Its translation: CASSSTQMNTEAFF.

This clonotype was counted only a few times. The V gene is TRBV7-2, the J gene TRBJ1-1; D is unclear. Trimming cost V 2 bases and J 0 bases, with 13 bases left between them. CDR1 is SGHTA, CDR2 FQGNSA, per germline. The CDR3 is 16 amino acids. CDR3 amino acids: CASSLRRIRMNTEAFF. Written as DNA, the CDR3 is TGTGCCAGCAGCTTACGACGGATACGCATGAACACTGAAGCTTTCTTT.

There are a few counts of this clonotype. The V call is TRBV15, the J call TRBJ2-3; 8 bases map to TRBD2. Unmatched junction bases numbered 12, after V lost 3 bases and J lost 4 bases. The CDR3 is 17 amino acids. Germline loops: CDR1 LNHNV, CDR2 YYDKDF (reference sequence). CDR3 sequence reads: CATSSFRTSPGADTQYF. The CDR3 DNA reads as TGTGCCACCAGCAGCTTCCGGACTAGCCCCGGCGCAGATACGCAGTATTTT.

The gene calls are TRBV3-1 and TRBJ1-1; 7 nucleotides align to TRBD1. CDR3 length: 14 amino acids. The V segment lost 2 bases and the J segment 6 bases; nucleotides outside the gene matches: 6. CDR1 and CDR2 from the germline V gene are LGHDT and YNNKEL (reference sequence). CDR3 in DNA: TGTGCCAGCAGCCAAAGGAGTCAGGGGGCTGAAGCTTTCTTT. Translation: CASSQRSQGAEAFF.

There are a few counts of this clonotype. The V call is TRBV11-2, the J call TRBJ2-1; D is uncertain. The V and J ends lost 4 bases and 3 bases respectively, with 7 bases between them. Germline V lookup: CDR1 SGHAT, CDR2 FQNNGV. CDR3 length: 13 amino acids. The CDR3 protein is CASSSVRYNEQFF. DNA for the CDR3: TGTGCCAGCAGCTCCGTCCGCTACAATGAGCAGTTCTTC.

The chain is built from TRBV6-6 and TRBJ2-3; TRBD2 matches at 9 bases. CDR1 is MNHNY and CDR2 is SVGAGI in the germline V gene (reference sequence). Germline trimming cut 7 bases from V and 5 bases from J; bases unmatched to any gene: 10. CDR3 length: 15 amino acids. For the CDR3, the DNA is TGTGCCAGCAACGTAGCGGGGGCCCGGGGAGATACGCAGTATTTT. Protein product: CASNVAGARGDTQYF.

This clonotype was seen a few times. V and J are TRBV5-5 and TRBJ2-4; 7 positions agree with TRBD1. The assigned J gene may be wrong: the sequence end matches TRBJ2-7 better. The CDR3 has 15 amino acids. From germline, CDR1 is SGHKS and CDR2 YYEKEE (reference sequence). The CDR3 DNA sequence: TGTGCCAGCAGCTTGTTCGACAGGGAACTCTACGAGCAGTACTTC. As protein: CASSLFDRELYEQYF.

This clonotype has ten or more counts. V usage is TRBV4-2 and J usage is TRBJ2-1; the match to TRBD2 covers 15 bases. V dropped 1 base and J dropped 6; count of bases not matched to a gene: 1. Germline values: CDR1 LGHNA, CDR2 YNFKEQ. This CDR3 is 16 amino acids long. The CDR3 coding sequence is TGTGCCAGCAGCCAAGGGACTAGCGGGAGGGCCAATGAGCAGTTCTTC. This sequence encodes CASSQGTSGRANEQFF.

This clonotype was counted between two and nine times. The V call is TRBV20-1, the J call TRBJ2-4, with a weak D call TRBD2 (5 bases). The DNA end favors TRBJ2-7, so the J call may be wrong. CDR3 size: 14 residues. Germline values: CDR1 DFQATT, CDR2 SNEGSKA (reference sequence). CDR3 nucleotide sequence: TGCAGTGCTAGCAAGCCAAACGGGATCGGCGAGCAGTACTTC. Protein sequence: CSASKPNGIGEQYF.

J is TRBJ2-1 and V is TRBV14, with TRBD1 matching over 10 bases. The CDR3 is 14 residues long. V shed 1 base and J 8 bases; nucleotides not matched to a gene: 2. Looked up from germline, CDR1 is SGHDN and CDR2 is FVKESK. The CDR3 region is CASSQGQGADEQFF. CDR3 in DNA: TGTGCCAGCAGCCAAGGACAGGGGGCCGATGAGCAGTTCTTC.

This clonotype appeared a few times. This rearrangement joins TRBV20-1 to TRBJ1-2; maybe TRBD1 (6 bases). Germline CDR1 DFQATT, CDR2 SNEGSKA (reference sequence). The CDR3 is 18 residues long. Trimming shortened V by 0 bases and J by 1 base, and 21 bases separated the two germline ends. The CDR3 coding sequence is TGCAGTGCTAGAGATAGGGGGGCTAGGGGGGCCTTTAACTATGGCTACACCTTC. Protein product: CSARDRGARGAFNYGYTF.

With regard to this clonotype: Sequence at one end of the junction differs from germline and may be a read error. The V gene is TRBV11-1, the J gene TRBJ2-5; tentatively, D is TRBD2 (6 bases). The DNA matches TRBJ2-1 better at its end, which makes the J call doubtful. CDR1 and CDR2 from the germline V gene are SGHAT and FQDESV (reference sequence). This CDR3 is 14 amino acids long. Here the CDR3 reads CAGSLGGPQETQFF. The CDR3 DNA follows: TGTGCCGGCAGCTTGGGGGGTCCTCAAGAGACCCAGTTCTTC.

This clonotype was observed at least ten times. This could be a read error, since a much larger clone is one nucleotide away. This chain uses TRBV28 with TRBJ2-3; 8 positions match TRBD1. Looked up from germline, CDR1 is MDHEN and CDR2 is SYDVKM. V lost 0 bases and J lost 1; bases outside the gene matches: 0. This CDR3 is 15 amino acids long. CDR3 DNA sequence: TGTGCCAGCAGTTTATGGACAGGGGGCACAGATACGCAGTATTTT. It encodes CASSLWTGGTDTQYF.

This chain uses TRBV10-3 with TRBJ1-5; D is unclear. V was clipped by 8 bases and J by 5 bases, with 4 bases between them. The CDR3 sequence is 10 residues long. The germline V gene encodes CDR1 ENHRY and CDR2 SYGVKD. CDR3 protein: CAIGDQPQHF. The CDR3 DNA follows: TGTGCCATCGGGGATCAGCCCCAGCATTTT.